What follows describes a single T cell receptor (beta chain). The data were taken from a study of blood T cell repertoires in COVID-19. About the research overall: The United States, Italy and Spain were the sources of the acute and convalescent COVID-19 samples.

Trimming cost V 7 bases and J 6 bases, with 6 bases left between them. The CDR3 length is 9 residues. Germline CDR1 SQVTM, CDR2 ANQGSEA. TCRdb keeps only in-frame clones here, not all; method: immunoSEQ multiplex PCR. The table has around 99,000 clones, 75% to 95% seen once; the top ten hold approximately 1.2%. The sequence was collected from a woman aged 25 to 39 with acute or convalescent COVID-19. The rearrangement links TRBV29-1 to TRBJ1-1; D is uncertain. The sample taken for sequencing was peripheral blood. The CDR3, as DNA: TGCAGCGGAGGTCCTGAAGCTTTCTTT. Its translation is CSGGPEAFF. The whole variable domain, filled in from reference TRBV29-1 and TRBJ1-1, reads SAVISQKPSRDICQRGTSLTIQCQVDSQVTMMFWYRQQPGQSLTLIATANQGSEATYESGFVIDKFPISRPNLTFSTLTVSNMSPEDSSIYLCSGGPEAFFGQGTRLTVV.